This TCR beta chain was retrieved from a study of vaccination and CD4 T cells after COVID-19. Study context: Between diagnosis and the drawing of post-COVID samples lay a median roughly 99 days (range 35 to 161).

There are a few counts of this clonotype. Its matching antigen is unknown. As for treatment: roughly ten-day PBMC culture with coronavirus spike peptide pools or control peptides (ViraFEST assay). The authors cultured fewer than 2.5 million PBMCs per well with about 10 IU/ml IL-2 and about 10 ug/ml peptide pools. Scientists ran DNA taken from cultured CD4+ T cells through the Oncomine TCR Beta short-read assay for sequencing. Genomic DNA was taken out of cultured CD4+ T cells by extraction. MiXCR was run by TCRdb on the PCR reads, yielding one entry per CDR3 protein. The table includes about 16,000 distinct CDR3 sequences, 50% detected once. With V trimmed by 1 base and J by 3 bases, 2 bases remained unmatched. The V gene's germline CDR1 is SGHTA and CDR2 FQGNSA. The CDR3 is 15 amino acids.

The sequence was obtained from a human donor who had recovered from COVID-19. The source material was CD4+ T cells from blood, cultured in vitro. The chain uses TRBV7-2 and TRBJ2-1, with 8 bases identical to TRBD1. CDR3 nucleotide sequence: TGTGCCAGCAGCTTAGACGGACAGGGCTACAATGAGCAGTTCTTC. It translates to CASSLDGQGYNEQFF. The full variable domain, in which reference TRBV7-2 and TRBJ2-1 provide the parts outside the CDR3, is GAGVSQSPSNKVTEKGKDVELRCDPISGHTALYWYRQSLGQGLEFLIYFQGNSAPDKSGLPSDRFSAERTGGSVSTLTIQRTQQEDSAVYLCASSLDGQGYNEQFFGPGTRLTVL.